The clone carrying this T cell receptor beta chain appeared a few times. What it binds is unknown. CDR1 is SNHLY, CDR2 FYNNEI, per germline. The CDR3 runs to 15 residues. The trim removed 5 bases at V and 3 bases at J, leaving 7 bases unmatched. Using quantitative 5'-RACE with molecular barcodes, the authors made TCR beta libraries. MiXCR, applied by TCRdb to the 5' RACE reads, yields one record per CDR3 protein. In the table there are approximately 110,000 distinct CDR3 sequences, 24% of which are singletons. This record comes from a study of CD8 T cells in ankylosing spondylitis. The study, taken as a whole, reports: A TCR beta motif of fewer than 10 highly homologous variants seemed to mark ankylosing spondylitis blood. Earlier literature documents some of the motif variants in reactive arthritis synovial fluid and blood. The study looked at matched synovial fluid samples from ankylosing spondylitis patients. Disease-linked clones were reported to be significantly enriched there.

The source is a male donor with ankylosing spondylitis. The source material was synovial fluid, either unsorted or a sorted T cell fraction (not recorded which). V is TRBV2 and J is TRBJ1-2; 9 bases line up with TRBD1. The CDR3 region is CASSSDRGGDYGYTF. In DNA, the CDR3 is TGTGCCAGCAGTTCGGACAGGGGAGGGGACTATGGCTACACCTTC.